Sequencing of this TCR beta chain was carried out in a study of radiotherapy plus CTLA-4 blockade in lung cancer. A word on this clone: Its specificity is unknown.

Study-level results: Expansion of tumor-derived TCR clones was observed in blood after radiotherapy plus ipilimumab. In blood, early T cell clone dynamics reportedly predicted response best, together with interferon-beta.

TCRdb's copy holds only in-frame clones and misses some; the assay was immunoSEQ multiplex PCR. The table has 57,000 or so clones, 70% to 85% seen once. The CDR3 runs to 14 residues. The germline V gene encodes CDR1 MNHEY and CDR2 SVGAGI. V was cut by 6 bases and J by 9 bases, with 18 bases left in between. Those patients who had chemo-refractory metastatic non-small-cell lung cancer were given focal radiation along with CTLA-4 blockade through ipilimumab. J is TRBJ2-1 and V is TRBV6-5; either TRBD1 or TRBD2 may supply D (5 bases each). Sequenced material: peripheral blood, taken from a patient treated with radiotherapy plus ipilimumab. The receptor was derived from a human donor with non-small cell lung cancer who had a complete response to radiotherapy plus ipilimumab. Here the CDR3 DNA reads TGTGCCAGCAGACCACCCGGATTGAGGGGTGAGCAGTTCTTC. Protein: CASRPPGLRGEQFF.